These 14 T cell receptor beta chains originate from one sample sequenced in a study of T cell responses to AZD1222 COVID-19 vaccine. Libraries were prepared by immunoSEQ multiplex PCR; TCRdb keeps only in-frame clonotypes and omits some of them. The sample has about 140,000 clones, 92% seen once. Sequencing used peripheral blood, obtained on day 0 of AZD1222 vaccination. Source of these receptors: an adult in good health.

This sequence joins TRBV19 and TRBJ2-7; D is undetermined. Germline CDR1 reads LNHDA; CDR2 reads SQIVND (reference sequence). CDR3 length: 13 amino acids. Trimming cost V 7 bases and J 1 base, with 11 bases left between them. In DNA form, the CDR3 reads TGTGCCAGTATAAAGCACCAATCCTACGAGCAGTACTTC. Translating gives CASIKHQSYEQYF.

The rearrangement uses TRBV28 and TRBJ2-7; a weak D match, TRBD1 (6 bases). Trimming left V 3 bases short and J 4 bases short, with 10 bases between. Looked up from germline, CDR1 is MDHEN and CDR2 is SYDVKM. The CDR3 has 13 residues. For the CDR3, the DNA is TGTGCCAGCAGTTTCTCAGGGGTGTACGAGCAGTACTTC. It codes for CASSFSGVYEQYF.

This chain connects TRBV29-1 to TRBJ2-1; D gene uncertain. V was cut by 3 bases and J by 6 bases, with 21 bases left in between. In germline, CDR1 is SQVTM, CDR2 ANQGSEA. The CDR3 extends over 16 amino acids. CDR3 sequence reads: CSVDVLRQLWGNEQFF. The CDR3 region has the DNA TGCAGCGTTGATGTTCTTAGGCAACTATGGGGCAATGAGCAGTTCTTC.

The chain carries TRBV7-2 and TRBJ2-7; no firm D call. The CDR3 is 13 amino acids. Trimming took 5 bases from V and 9 from J, leaving 17 bases between them. Germline V gene sequence: CDR1 SGHTA, CDR2 FQGNSA. The chain's CDR3 is CASSHNIPSGQYF. CDR3 coding DNA: TGTGCCAGCAGCCACAACATTCCTTCCGGGCAGTACTTC. Full variable domain (remainder filled in from reference TRBV7-2 and TRBJ2-7): GAGVSQSPSNKVTEKGKDVELRCDPISGHTALYWYRQSLGQGLEFLIYFQGNSAPDKSGLPSDRFSAERTGGSVSTLTIQRTQQEDSAVYLCASSHNIPSGQYFGPGTRLTVT.

The chain combines TRBV6-6 with TRBJ1-1, with TRBD1 as a possible D gene (5 bases). This CDR3 is built from 14 residues. The V gene lost 6 bases and the J gene lost 0 bases, with 11 bases spanning the gap. Germline values: CDR1 MNHNY, CDR2 SVGAGI (reference sequence). CDR3 sequence: CASSPGTVNTEAFF. The CDR3 DNA follows: TGTGCCAGCAGCCCCGGGACGGTGAACACTGAAGCTTTCTTT.

The rearrangement uses TRBV11-1 and TRBJ2-1; maybe TRBD2 (5 bases). CDR1 and CDR2 (germline): SGHAT, FQDESV (reference sequence). The CDR3 length is 12 residues. Trimming took 4 bases from V and 9 from J, leaving 10 bases between them. For the CDR3, the DNA is TGTGCCAGCAGCTCCAGCGGTACTGAGCAGTTCTTC. Translation gives CASSSSGTEQFF.

The V call is TRBV10-2, the J call TRBJ2-1, with 8 bases lining up with TRBD1. The germline V gene has CDR1 WSHSY and CDR2 SAAADI. The CDR3 loop spans 14 amino acids. V dropped 3 bases and J dropped 8; count of bases not matched to a gene: 6. Here the CDR3 reads CASSDTGGLYEQFF. CDR3 nucleotides: TGCGCCAGCAGTGATACAGGGGGGCTCTATGAGCAGTTCTTC.

As DNA, the CDR3 is TGTGCCAGCAGTTCGGGACTTATCAATGAGCAGTTCTTC. Amino acids: CASSSGLINEQFF. The chain combines TRBV27 with TRBJ2-1; tentative D call: TRBD2 (6 bases). Per germline, CDR1 MNHEY and CDR2 SMNVEV (reference sequence). This CDR3 has 13 amino acids. Trimming stripped 4 bases from V and 6 bases from J, with 10 bases between.

The V call is TRBV7-8, the J call TRBJ1-4; TRBD1 agrees at 10 bases. Germline CDR1 reads SGHVS; CDR2 reads FQNEAQ. With 5 bases clipped from V and 10 bases from J, the junction kept 16 bases outside the gene matches. This CDR3 has 17 residues. The CDR3 DNA sequence: TGTGCCAGCAGCGCACAAAGTCGGGGACAGGGGAGTGGAAAACTGTTTTTT. Translating it yields CASSAQSRGQGSGKLFF.

The J gene is TRBJ1-2, the V gene TRBV10-3, with D hard to call. Germline CDR1 reads ENHRY; CDR2 reads SYGVKD. The CDR3 covers 13 residues. V lost 4 bases and J lost 1, with 7 bases in between. The CDR3 sequence: CAISVGDNYGYTF. CDR3 coding DNA: TGTGCCATCAGTGTTGGGGATAACTATGGCTACACCTTC.

The rearrangement uses TRBV7-2 and TRBJ1-5, with a weak D call TRBD1 (5 bases). Germline assignment: CDR1 SGHTA and CDR2 FQGNSA. Deletions cut 2 bases from V and 4 bases from J, with 9 bases between. The CDR3 loop spans 14 amino acids. The CDR3 nucleotides read TGTGCCAGCAGCTTATCTCAGGGTAATCAGCCCCAGCATTTT. Translated: CASSLSQGNQPQHF.

J is TRBJ2-1 and V is TRBV29-1; the D gene is possibly TRBD2 (7 bases). V lost 0 bases to trimming and J lost 0 bases, with 12 bases between them. This CDR3 has 16 residues. Germline-derived CDR1 and CDR2 are SQVTM and ANQGSEA. The CDR3 loop is CSVEDRGASSYNEQFF. DNA of the CDR3: TGCAGCGTTGAAGACCGGGGGGCAAGCTCCTACAATGAGCAGTTCTTC.

The chain uses TRBV25-1 and TRBJ2-2; the D gene could be TRBD1 or TRBD2 (5 bases each). V dropped 5 bases and J dropped 5 bases, with 21 bases sitting between them. The CDR3 is made up of 17 amino acids. CDR1 MGHDK and CDR2 SYGVNS come from the germline V gene. CDR3 DNA: TGTGCCAGCAGTTCCCCGGGGCCCAACGGGTGGACCGGGGAGCTGTTTTTT. Its translation is CASSSPGPNGWTGELFF.

V gene TRBV5-1 combines with J gene TRBJ2-6, with D hard to call. The CDR3 is made up of 15 amino acids. Germline V lookup: CDR1 SGHRS, CDR2 YFSETQ. The V end lost 0 bases, the J end lost 0 bases, and 4 bases lay between the germline ends. The CDR3 nucleotides read TGCGCCAGCAGCTTGGCGAGCTCTGGGGCCAACGTCCTGACTTTC. It specifies CASSLASSGANVLTF.